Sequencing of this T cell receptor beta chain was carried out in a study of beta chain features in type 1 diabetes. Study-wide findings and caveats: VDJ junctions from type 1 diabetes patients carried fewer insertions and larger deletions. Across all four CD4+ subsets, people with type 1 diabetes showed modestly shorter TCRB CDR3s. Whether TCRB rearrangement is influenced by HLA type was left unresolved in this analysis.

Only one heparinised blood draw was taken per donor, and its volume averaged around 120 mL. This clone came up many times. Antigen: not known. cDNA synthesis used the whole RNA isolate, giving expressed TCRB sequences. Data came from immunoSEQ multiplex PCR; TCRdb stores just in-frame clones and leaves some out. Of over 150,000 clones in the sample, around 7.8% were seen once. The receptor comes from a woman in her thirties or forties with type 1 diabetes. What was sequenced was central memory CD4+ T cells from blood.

CDR3 sequence reads: CSVTGGSYGYTF. The CDR3 DNA reads TGCAGCGTCACAGGGGGGAGCTATGGCTACACCTTC. The rearrangement joins TRBV29-1 to TRBJ1-2, with TRBD1 identical over 8 bases. Germline V CDR1 and CDR2: SQVTM, ANQGSEA. With 6 bases clipped from V and 4 bases from J, the junction kept 4 bases outside the gene matches. CDR3 size: 12 residues.